This entry lists 32 T cell receptor beta chains sequenced from one sample in a study of shared clonotypes between healthy human individuals. Sequencing was performed with immunoSEQ multiplex PCR; in TCRdb, only in-frame clones are kept and a portion is missing. The sample has roughly 2.2 million clones; 80% to 95% are singletons. Sequencing used naive CD4+ T cells from PBMCs. This sample's subset: CD45RA+ positively selected. These receptors came from a man between 18 and 35 years old in good health. Some clones in this sample may be carry-over from other donors' samples.

The sample holds a few counts of this clone. The chain couples TRBV5-1 to TRBJ1-1; maybe TRBD1 (5 bases). V gave up 0 bases and J gave up 1 base, with 7 bases separating them. The CDR3 consists of 14 residues. The germline V gene has CDR1 SGHRS and CDR2 YFSETQ. CDR3 protein: CASSLGDGNTEAFF. Here the CDR3 DNA reads TGCGCCAGCAGCTTGGGGGACGGGAACACTGAAGCTTTCTTT.

Comment on this clone: Other DNA variants within this sample encode the same CDR3. This chain links TRBV9 with TRBJ1-1, with 7 bases fitting TRBD1. Germline CDR1 and CDR2: SGDLS and YYNGEE. V was pared by 0 bases and J by 4 bases, with 3 bases of the junction left unmatched. The CDR3 has 14 amino acids. The CDR3 sequence is CASSVGQGSTEAFF. CDR3 in DNA: TGTGCCAGCAGCGTAGGACAGGGAAGCACTGAAGCTTTCTTT.

The rearrangement joins TRBV2 to TRBJ2-7; 13 bases agree with TRBD2. V shed 11 bases and J 4 bases; nucleotides not matched to a gene: 2. This CDR3 has 12 amino acids. Germline assignment: CDR1 SNHLY and CDR2 FYNNEI. CDR3 in DNA: TGTGCCGGGGGACTAGCGGGGTACGAGCAGTACTTC. Its protein product is CAGGLAGYEQYF.

V gene TRBV27 combines with J gene TRBJ2-3; 10 bases agree with TRBD2. The CDR3 is made up of 20 amino acids. Germline lookup yields CDR1 MNHEY and CDR2 SMNVEV (reference sequence). J lost 4 bases, V lost 5 bases, and 21 bases had no gene match. The CDR3 here is CASSAVTLSLAGVVPDTQYF. In DNA form, the CDR3 reads TGTGCCAGCAGTGCCGTGACACTTTCGCTAGCGGGAGTGGTACCAGATACGCAGTATTTT.

The CDR3 is CASSLHGQLMNTEAFF. The CDR3, as DNA: TGTGCCAGCAGCTTACACGGACAGCTAATGAACACTGAAGCTTTCTTT. The chain is built from TRBV11-2 and TRBJ1-1, with a tentative D call TRBD1 (6 bases). CDR3 size: 16 residues. The V and J ends lost 2 bases and 0 bases respectively, with 13 bases between them. The V gene's germline CDR1 is SGHAT and CDR2 FQNNGV.

This clone was observed a single time. This sample also contains other DNA sequences that code for the same CDR3. The CDR3 sequence is CASRGRSNQPQHF. In DNA form, the CDR3 reads TGTGCCAGTAGGGGGAGGTCCAATCAGCCCCAGCATTTT. The J gene is TRBJ1-5, the V gene TRBV19; D is unclear. Looked up from germline, CDR1 is LNHDA and CDR2 is SQIVND (reference sequence). Trimming pared 6 bases from V and 3 bases from J, leaving 9 bases between. The CDR3 extends over 13 amino acids.

This clone showed up just once. V gene TRBV11-2 combines with J gene TRBJ1-2, with D unclear. This CDR3 is built from 13 residues. The germline CDR1 and CDR2 sequences are SGHAT and FQNNGV. V was shortened by 0 bases and J by 6 bases, with 8 bases between the two germline ends. CDR3 DNA: TGTGCCAGCAGCTTAGATCCCAAGGATGGCTACACCTTC. This sequence encodes CASSLDPKDGYTF.

V and J are TRBV27 and TRBJ1-1; the match to TRBD1 covers 10 bases. There are 13 residues in the CDR3. The germline CDR1 and CDR2 sequences are MNHEY and SMNVEV (reference sequence). V lost 5 bases to trimming and J lost 9 bases; unmatched junction nucleotides: 6. CDR3 protein: CASSRPDRGKAFF. CDR3 DNA: TGTGCCAGCAGTCGCCCGGACAGGGGGAAAGCTTTCTTT.

The genes are TRBV28 and TRBJ2-7, with 9 bases aligning to TRBD2. After removal of 4 bases from V and 6 bases from J, the junction contained 10 bases not matched to a gene. This CDR3 has 15 residues. In germline, CDR1 is MDHEN, CDR2 SYDVKM. This chain's CDR3 is CASSYLAGGPVEQYF. The CDR3 DNA reads as TGTGCCAGCAGTTATTTGGCGGGAGGGCCGGTCGAGCAGTACTTC.

For the CDR3, the DNA is TGTGCCAGCAGTTACACCCCAAACCCGTTGGGGAATGAGCAGTTCTTC. The encoded protein is CASSYTPNPLGNEQFF. The chain has TRBV6-5 and TRBJ2-1; no clear D gene. Trimming stripped 2 bases from V and 7 bases from J, with 18 bases between. In germline, CDR1 is MNHEY, CDR2 SVGAGI. CDR3 size: 16 residues.

V is TRBV5-4 and J is TRBJ2-4; possibly TRBD1 for D (6 bases). The germline V gene encodes CDR1 SGHNT and CDR2 YYREEE (reference sequence). V lost 4 bases to trimming and J lost 1 base, with 12 bases between them. The CDR3 covers 15 residues. The CDR3 bases are TGTGCCAGCAGCCATACAGGGTCGGCCAAAAACATTCAGTACTTC. Its protein product is CASSHTGSAKNIQYF.

V is TRBV5-4 and J is TRBJ2-6; D not resolved. Germline V gene sequence: CDR1 SGHNT, CDR2 YYREEE (reference sequence). This CDR3 has 17 amino acids. Between the trimmed V and J ends, which lost 2 bases and 0 bases, there was a span of 12 bases. Here the CDR3 reads CASSFLGFSSGANVLTF. In DNA, the CDR3 is TGTGCCAGCAGCTTTCTGGGGTTTTCCTCTGGGGCCAACGTCCTGACTTTC.

V is TRBV5-6 and J is TRBJ2-5; D call uncertain. V lost 4 bases and J 1 base, leaving 23 bases between the germline ends. This CDR3 comprises 18 residues. The germline V gene has CDR1 SGHDT and CDR2 YYEEEE. The CDR3 sequence is CASSRRPIFLTPQETQYF. The CDR3 nucleotides read TGTGCCAGCAGCCGACGACCGATATTCCTTACACCCCAAGAGACCCAGTACTTC.

The chain has TRBV6-1 and TRBJ2-5; D may match TRBD1 or TRBD2 (6 bases each). Germline CDR1 and CDR2: MNHNS and SASEGT. The CDR3 contains 15 residues. Between the trimmed V and J ends, which lost 0 bases and 2 bases, there was a span of 10 bases. The DNA of the CDR3 is TGTGCCAGCAGTGAAGCGGGGGGCGGGCAAGAGACCCAGTACTTC. Amino acid sequence: CASSEAGGGQETQYF.

This sequence joins TRBV2 and TRBJ2-7; 7 bases map to TRBD1. Germline lookup yields CDR1 SNHLY and CDR2 FYNNEI. V shed 8 bases and J 6 bases; nucleotides not matched to a gene: 10. The CDR3 runs 13 residues. CDR3 nucleotides: TGTGCCAGCTTTTTTGAGACAGGGAGCGAGCAGTACTTC. Translating gives CASFFETGSEQYF.

Here the CDR3 DNA reads TGTGCCAGCTCCGCAGGACTTACTGAAGCTTTCTTT. This codes for CASSAGLTEAFF. The chain combines TRBV18 with TRBJ1-1; D is unclear. This CDR3 has 12 amino acids. Trimming pared 6 bases from V and 5 bases from J, leaving 10 bases between. Germline CDR1 reads KGHSH; CDR2 reads LQKENI.

Notes on this clone: Other DNA sequences within the sample encode an identical CDR3. The chain uses TRBV18 and TRBJ1-4; TRBD1 matches 8 bases. This CDR3 region has 15 residues. The germline gives CDR1 KGHSH, CDR2 LQKENI. The V gene end was trimmed by 1 base and the J gene end by 4 bases; junction bases not matched to a gene: 2. The CDR3 loop is CASSPRTGSNEKLFF. DNA for the CDR3: TGTGCCAGCTCACCACGGACAGGGAGTAATGAAAAACTGTTTTTT. The whole variable domain, remainder taken from reference TRBV18 and TRBJ1-4, is NAGVMQNPRHLVRRRGQEARLRCSPMKGHSHVYWYRQLPEEGLKFMVYLQKENIIDESGMPKERFSAEFPKEGPSILRIQQVVRGDSAAYFCASSPRTGSNEKLFFGSGTQLSVL.

The sample holds one count of this clone. The chain has TRBV9 and TRBJ2-1; D gene uncertain. This CDR3 contains 13 residues. CDR1 and CDR2 from the germline V gene are SGDLS and YYNGEE. The germline V and J ends were trimmed by 1 base and 6 bases, with 8 bases remaining between them. In nucleotides, the CDR3 is TGTGCCAGCAGCGTACTCTTAGGCAATGAGCAGTTCTTC. Amino acid sequence: CASSVLLGNEQFF.

V usage is TRBV6-5 and J usage is TRBJ2-7; D gene uncertain. The CDR3 loop spans 11 amino acids. Germline values: CDR1 MNHEY, CDR2 SVGAGI. Trimming took 4 bases from V and 9 from J, leaving 10 bases between them. The CDR3 protein is CASSSPSGQYF. The CDR3 nucleotides are TGTGCCAGCAGTTCTCCCTCCGGGCAGTACTTC.

The rearrangement joins TRBV10-3 to TRBJ1-2; D remains unclear. CDR3 length equals 12 residues. Trimming cost V 8 bases and J 4 bases, with 11 bases left between them. Germline V lookup: CDR1 ENHRY, CDR2 SYGVKD. CDR3: CAIGQNLYGYTF. In DNA form, the CDR3 reads TGTGCCATCGGCCAAAATCTCTATGGCTACACCTTC.

The chain links TRBV28 to TRBJ1-2, with a weak D call TRBD1 (5 bases). The CDR3 is 12 residues long. Trimming removed 5 bases from V and 8 bases from J, with 12 bases in between. Germline V CDR1 and CDR2: MDHEN, SYDVKM. This CDR3 is CASSGAKLGYTF. CDR3 DNA: TGTGCCAGCAGTGGGGCAAAGCTCGGCTACACCTTC.

The V call is TRBV5-1, the J call TRBJ1-1; D is uncertain. The CDR3 runs 13 residues. V was pared by 4 bases and J by 0 bases, with 7 bases between. Germline V CDR1 and CDR2: SGHRS, YFSETQ. In DNA form, the CDR3 reads TGCGCCAGCAGCACCGAGATGAACACTGAAGCTTTCTTT. Translated, it gives CASSTEMNTEAFF.

The chain couples TRBV27 to TRBJ1-3; no definite D call. Germline CDR1 is MNHEY and CDR2 is SMNVEV (reference sequence). V lost 8 bases and J lost 0, with 26 bases in between. The CDR3 loop spans 19 amino acids. The CDR3 region is CASSRSAAGNPFSGNTIYF. CDR3 nucleotide sequence: TGTGCCAGCTCCCGATCGGCCGCGGGGAACCCCTTCTCTGGAAACACCATATATTTT.

This chain links TRBV28 with TRBJ1-5; D is unresolved. CDR1 and CDR2 (germline): MDHEN, SYDVKM. The CDR3 runs to 12 residues. V was shortened by 5 bases and J by 11 bases, with 13 bases between the two germline ends. The CDR3 bases are TGTGCCAGCAGTCCACGACCCCCGTCCCAGCATTTT. Translated: CASSPRPPSQHF.

The chain links TRBV6-1 to TRBJ2-1, with D possibly being TRBD2 (5 bases). From germline, CDR1 is MNHNS and CDR2 SASEGT. The CDR3 spans 14 residues. Trimming left V 5 bases short and J 0 bases short, with 8 bases between. CDR3 in amino acids: CASSIGNSYNEQFF. As DNA, the CDR3 is TGTGCCAGCAGTATCGGGAACTCCTACAATGAGCAGTTCTTC.

The V and J genes are TRBV27 and TRBJ2-4; 11 bases are a match to TRBD1. Germline CDR1 MNHEY, CDR2 SMNVEV (reference sequence). The junction had 10 bases not matched to a gene; V was cut back by 0 bases and J by 9 bases. CDR3 length equals 17 residues. The DNA for the CDR3 is TGTGCCAGCAGTTTATCGATGAGAGGGGACAGGGGGGGCATTCAGTACTTC. Translated: CASSLSMRGDRGGIQYF.

The V call is TRBV7-9, the J call TRBJ1-2; D remains ambiguous. The V gene lost 4 bases and the J gene lost 7 bases, with 19 bases spanning the gap. CDR3 length: 15 amino acids. The germline CDR1 and CDR2 sequences are SEHNR and FQNEAQ (reference sequence). CDR3 protein: CASSSSPQSVSGYTF. The CDR3 coding sequence is TGTGCCAGCAGCTCTTCCCCTCAATCTGTATCTGGCTACACCTTC.

The chain recombines TRBV18 with TRBJ2-3, with D perhaps matching TRBD1 (5 bases). V was shortened by 0 bases and J by 5 bases, with 12 bases between the two germline ends. CDR1 is KGHSH and CDR2 is LQKENI in the germline V gene. The CDR3 extends over 15 amino acids. The CDR3 DNA reads TGTGCCAGCTCACCACCTGCTTTAAGGGGAGATACGCAGTATTTT. This encodes CASSPPALRGDTQYF.

The chain employs TRBV4-2 and TRBJ1-2; D is possibly TRBD1 (5 bases). The germline V gene has CDR1 LGHNA and CDR2 YNFKEQ. The CDR3 is 16 amino acids. Trimming shortened V by 1 base and J by 2 bases, and 14 bases separated the two germline ends. For the CDR3, the DNA is TGTGCCAGCAGCCAAGCCACCCTGTCAGGGAACTATGGCTACACCTTC. It encodes CASSQATLSGNYGYTF.

The table lists this clone with a few counts. The chain couples TRBV30 to TRBJ1-1; D is undetermined. In germline, CDR1 is GTSNPN, CDR2 SVGIG (reference sequence). The CDR3 loop spans 12 amino acids. V was cut by 5 bases and J by 1 base, with 8 bases left in between. The CDR3 bases are TGTGCCTGGTTCGGCGAGAACACTGAAGCTTTCTTT. Protein product: CAWFGENTEAFF.

The chain combines TRBV7-8 with TRBJ2-2; 8 bases map to TRBD2. Germline V gene lookup returns CDR1 SGHVS and CDR2 FQNEAQ. J gave up 0 bases and V 2 bases, and 8 bases lay outside the gene matches. The CDR3 has 18 residues. The CDR3 sequence is CASSLKPASGPNTGELFF. In DNA, the CDR3 is TGTGCCAGCAGCTTAAAGCCGGCTAGCGGGCCGAACACCGGGGAGCTGTTTTTT. Full variable domain (missing parts from reference TRBV7-8 and TRBJ2-2): GAGVSQSPRYKVAKRGQDVALRCDPISGHVSLFWYQQALGQGPEFLTYFQNEAQLDKSGLPSDRFFAERPEGSVSTLKIQRTQQEDSAVYLCASSLKPASGPNTGELFFGEGSRLTVL.

The CDR3 DNA reads as TGTGCCAGCAGCCACGGACTGTTTAACTATGGCTACACCTTC. This translates into CASSHGLFNYGYTF. The rearrangement joins TRBV7-3 to TRBJ1-2, with no clear D. The CDR3 totals 14 residues. Trimming pared 5 bases from V and 1 base from J, leaving 11 bases between. Per germline, CDR1 SGHTA and CDR2 FQGTGA.